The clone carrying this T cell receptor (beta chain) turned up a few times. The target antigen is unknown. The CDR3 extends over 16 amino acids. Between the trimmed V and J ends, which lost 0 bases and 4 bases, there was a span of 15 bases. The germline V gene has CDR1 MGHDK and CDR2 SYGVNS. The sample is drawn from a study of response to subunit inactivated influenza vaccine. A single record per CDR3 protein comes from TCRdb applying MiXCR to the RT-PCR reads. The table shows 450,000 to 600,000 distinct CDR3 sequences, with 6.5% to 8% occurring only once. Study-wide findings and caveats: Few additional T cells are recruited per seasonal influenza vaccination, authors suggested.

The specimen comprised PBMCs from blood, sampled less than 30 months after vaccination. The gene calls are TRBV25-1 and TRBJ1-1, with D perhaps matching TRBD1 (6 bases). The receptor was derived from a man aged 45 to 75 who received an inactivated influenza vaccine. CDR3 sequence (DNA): TGTGCCAGCAGTGAATATTGGGGGGGCATTCGCACTGAAGCTTTCTTT. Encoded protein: CASSEYWGGIRTEAFF.